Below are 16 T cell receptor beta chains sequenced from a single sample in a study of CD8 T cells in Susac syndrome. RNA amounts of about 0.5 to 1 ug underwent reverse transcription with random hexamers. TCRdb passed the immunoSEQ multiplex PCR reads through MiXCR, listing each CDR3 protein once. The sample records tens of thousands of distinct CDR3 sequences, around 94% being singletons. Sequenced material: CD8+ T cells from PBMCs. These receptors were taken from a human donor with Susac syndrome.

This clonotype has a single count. The CDR3: CASSPMWAEAEAFF. In DNA form, the CDR3 reads TGTGCCAGTAGCCCCATGTGGGCGGAAGCTGAAGCTTTCTTT. The rearrangement uses TRBV19 and TRBJ1-1; D remains unclear. CDR3 length: 14 amino acids. V was clipped by 6 bases and J by 6 bases, with 17 bases between them. Germline V gives CDR1 LNHDA, CDR2 SQIVND (reference sequence).

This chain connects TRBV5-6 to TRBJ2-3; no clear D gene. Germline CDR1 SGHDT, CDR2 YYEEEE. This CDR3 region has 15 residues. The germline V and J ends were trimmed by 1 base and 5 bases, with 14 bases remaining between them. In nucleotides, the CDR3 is TGTGCCAGCAGCTTGATGTGGGAAACGGGAGATACGCAGTATTTT. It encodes CASSLMWETGDTQYF.

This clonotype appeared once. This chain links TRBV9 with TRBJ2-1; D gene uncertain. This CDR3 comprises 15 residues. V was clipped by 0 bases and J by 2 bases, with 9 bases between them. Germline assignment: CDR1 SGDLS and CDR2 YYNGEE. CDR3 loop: CASSVAGDPYNEQFF. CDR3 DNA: TGTGCCAGCAGCGTAGCAGGTGACCCCTACAATGAGCAGTTCTTC.

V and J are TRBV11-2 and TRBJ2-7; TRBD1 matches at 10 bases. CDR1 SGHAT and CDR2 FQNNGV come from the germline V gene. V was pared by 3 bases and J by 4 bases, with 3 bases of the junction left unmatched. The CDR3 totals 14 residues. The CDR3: CASSLWDRGYEQYF. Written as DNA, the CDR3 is TGTGCCAGCAGCTTGTGGGACAGGGGTTACGAGCAGTACTTC.

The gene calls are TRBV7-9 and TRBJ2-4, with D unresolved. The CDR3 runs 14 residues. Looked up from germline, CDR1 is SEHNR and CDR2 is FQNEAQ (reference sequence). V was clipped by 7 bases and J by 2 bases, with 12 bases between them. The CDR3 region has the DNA TGTGCCAGCACCCCCTGGGCTACCAAAAACATTCAGTACTTC. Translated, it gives CASTPWATKNIQYF.

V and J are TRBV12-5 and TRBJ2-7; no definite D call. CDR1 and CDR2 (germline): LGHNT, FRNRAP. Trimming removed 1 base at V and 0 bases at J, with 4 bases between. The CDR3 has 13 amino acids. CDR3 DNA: TGTGCTAGTGGTTTGGAAAGCTCCTACGAGCAGTACTTC. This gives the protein CASGLESSYEQYF.

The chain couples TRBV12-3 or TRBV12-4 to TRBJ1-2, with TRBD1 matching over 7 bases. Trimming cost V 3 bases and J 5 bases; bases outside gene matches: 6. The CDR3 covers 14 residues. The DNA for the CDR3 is TGTGCCAGCAGTTTTATTTCGGGACAGTATGGCTACACCTTC. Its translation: CASSFISGQYGYTF.

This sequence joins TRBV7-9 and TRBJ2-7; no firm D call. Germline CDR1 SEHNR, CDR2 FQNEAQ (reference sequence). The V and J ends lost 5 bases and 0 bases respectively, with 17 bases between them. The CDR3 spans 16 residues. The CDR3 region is CASSPPKGMSSYEQYF. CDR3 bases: TGTGCCAGCAGCCCTCCGAAAGGGATGAGCTCCTACGAGCAGTACTTC.

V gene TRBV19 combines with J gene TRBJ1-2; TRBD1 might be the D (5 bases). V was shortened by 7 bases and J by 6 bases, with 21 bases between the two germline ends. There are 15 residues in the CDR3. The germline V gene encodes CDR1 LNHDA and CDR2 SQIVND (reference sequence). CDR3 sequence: CASMGNGQPAHGYTF. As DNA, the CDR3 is TGTGCCAGTATGGGGAATGGACAACCTGCGCATGGCTACACCTTC.

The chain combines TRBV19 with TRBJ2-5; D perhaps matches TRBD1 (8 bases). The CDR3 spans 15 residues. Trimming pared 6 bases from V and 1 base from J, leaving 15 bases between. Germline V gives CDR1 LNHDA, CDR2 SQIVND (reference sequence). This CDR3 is CASSLQGGVQETQYF. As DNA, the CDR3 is TGTGCCAGTAGCCTACAGGGGGGGGTCCAAGAGACCCAGTACTTC. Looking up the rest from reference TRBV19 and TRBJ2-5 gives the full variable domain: DGGITQSPKYLFRKEGQNVTLSCEQNLNHDAMYWYRQDPGQGLRLIYYSQIVNDFQKGDIAEGYSVSREKKESFPLTVTSAQKNPTAFYLCASSLQGGVQETQYFGPGTRLLVL.

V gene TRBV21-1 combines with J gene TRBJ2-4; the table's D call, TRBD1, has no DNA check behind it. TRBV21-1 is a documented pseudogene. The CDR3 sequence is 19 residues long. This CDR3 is CASSQRGPGAGGAKNIQYF. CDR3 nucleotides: TGTGCCAGCAGCCAAAGGGGACCCGGGGCAGGAGGAGCCAAAAACATTCAGTACTTC.

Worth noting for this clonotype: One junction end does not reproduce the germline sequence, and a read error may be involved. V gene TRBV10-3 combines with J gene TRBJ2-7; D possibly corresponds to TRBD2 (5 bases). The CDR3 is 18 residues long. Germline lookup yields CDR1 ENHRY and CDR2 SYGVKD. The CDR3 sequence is CAIRESPAGGPSSYEQYF. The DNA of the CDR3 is TGTGCCATCAGAGAGTCCCCGGCAGGAGGCCCGAGCTCCTACGAGCAGTACTTC.

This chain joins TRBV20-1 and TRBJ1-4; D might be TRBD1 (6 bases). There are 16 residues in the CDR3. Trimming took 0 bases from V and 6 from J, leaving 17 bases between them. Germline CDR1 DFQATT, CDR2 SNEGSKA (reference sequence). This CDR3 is CSARDRRVDSHEKLFF. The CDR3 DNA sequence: TGCAGTGCTAGAGATAGAAGAGTGGACAGCCATGAAAAACTGTTTTTT.

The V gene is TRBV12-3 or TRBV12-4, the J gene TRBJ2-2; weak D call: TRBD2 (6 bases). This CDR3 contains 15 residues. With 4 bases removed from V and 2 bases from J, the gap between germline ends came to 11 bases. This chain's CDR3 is CASSWAGINTGELFF. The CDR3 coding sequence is TGTGCCAGCAGTTGGGCGGGGATTAACACCGGGGAGCTGTTTTTT.

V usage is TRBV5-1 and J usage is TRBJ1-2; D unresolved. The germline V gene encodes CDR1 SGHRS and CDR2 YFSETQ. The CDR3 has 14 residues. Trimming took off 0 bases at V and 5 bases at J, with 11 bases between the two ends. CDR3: CASSLDGAGYGYTF. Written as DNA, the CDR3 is TGCGCCAGCAGCTTGGACGGAGCCGGGTATGGCTACACCTTC.

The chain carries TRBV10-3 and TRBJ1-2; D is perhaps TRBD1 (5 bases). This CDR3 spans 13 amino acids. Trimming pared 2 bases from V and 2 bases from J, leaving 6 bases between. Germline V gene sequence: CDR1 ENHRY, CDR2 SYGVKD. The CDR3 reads CAISEPGNYGYTF. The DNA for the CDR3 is TGTGCCATCAGTGAGCCAGGGAACTATGGCTACACCTTC.